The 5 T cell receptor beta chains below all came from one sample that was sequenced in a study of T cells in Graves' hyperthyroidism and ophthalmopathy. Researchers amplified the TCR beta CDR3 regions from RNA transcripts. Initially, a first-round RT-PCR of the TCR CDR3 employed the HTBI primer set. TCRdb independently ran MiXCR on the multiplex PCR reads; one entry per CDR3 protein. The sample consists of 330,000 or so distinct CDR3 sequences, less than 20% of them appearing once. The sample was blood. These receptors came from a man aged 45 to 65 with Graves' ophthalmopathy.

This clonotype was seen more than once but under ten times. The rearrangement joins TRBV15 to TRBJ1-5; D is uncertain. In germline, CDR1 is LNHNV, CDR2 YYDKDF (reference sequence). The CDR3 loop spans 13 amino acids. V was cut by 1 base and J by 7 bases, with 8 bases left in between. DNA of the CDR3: TGTGCCACCAGCAGAGGGGCGGAACAGCCCCAGCATTTT. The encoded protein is CATSRGAEQPQHF.

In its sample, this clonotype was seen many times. CDR3 residues: CASSLAPRGDRGSDTQYF. In nucleotides, the CDR3 is TGCGCCAGCAGCTTGGCCCCCCGAGGGGACAGGGGATCAGATACGCAGTATTTT. This chain uses TRBV5-1 with TRBJ2-3, with 10 bases identical to TRBD1. Germline assignment: CDR1 SGHRS and CDR2 YFSETQ. This CDR3 is built from 18 residues. V shed 0 bases, J shed 4 bases, and the junction held 11 bases outside the gene matches. The full variable domain, its missing parts supplied by reference TRBV5-1 and TRBJ2-3, is KAGVTQTPRYLIKTRGQQVTLSCSPISGHRSVSWYQQTPGQGLQFLFEYFSETQRNKGNFPGRFSGRQFSNSRSEMNVSTLELGDSALYLCASSLAPRGDRGSDTQYFGPGTRLTVL.

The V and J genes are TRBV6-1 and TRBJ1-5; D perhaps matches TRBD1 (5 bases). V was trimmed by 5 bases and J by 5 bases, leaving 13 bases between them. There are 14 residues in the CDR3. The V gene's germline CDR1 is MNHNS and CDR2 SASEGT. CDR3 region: CASSRGREDQPQHF. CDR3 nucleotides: TGTGCCAGCAGTAGAGGCAGGGAGGATCAGCCCCAGCATTTT.

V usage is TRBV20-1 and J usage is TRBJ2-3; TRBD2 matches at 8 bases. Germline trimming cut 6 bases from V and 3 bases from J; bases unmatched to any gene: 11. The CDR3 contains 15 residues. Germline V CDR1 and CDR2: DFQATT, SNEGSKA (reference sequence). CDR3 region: CSAWPDGRDTDTQYF. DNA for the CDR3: TGCAGTGCCTGGCCTGACGGGAGGGATACAGATACGCAGTATTTT.

CDR3 DNA sequence: TGCGCCAGCAGCTTGGGTAGCGGGTTTGGGGAGCAGTACTTC. Translating gives CASSLGSGFGEQYF. The rearrangement uses TRBV5-1 and TRBJ2-7; 7 bases map to TRBD2. The CDR3 covers 14 residues. CDR1 and CDR2 (germline): SGHRS, YFSETQ. The ends lost 0 bases at V and 7 bases at J; junction bases unmatched: 7.